This is a list of T cell receptor beta chains from one sample in a study of Ad26.COV2.S vaccination and SARS-CoV-2 variants. Using immunoSEQ multiplex PCR, the repertoire was profiled, and TCRdb retains in-frame clones only, with some absent. The sample shows 300,000 to 350,000 clones, roughly 90% of them seen only once. The sequenced sample was peripheral blood, obtained in a trial of Ad26.COV2.S vaccine versus placebo. All receptors come from a person aged 18 to 65 who received the Ad26.COV2.S COVID-19 vaccine or a placebo. The CDR3 runs from the conserved cysteine through the conserved F or W. The order of the fields is D gene, J gene, CDR3 length, V gene, CDR3 DNA, CDR3 protein. The D gene is left open where the match is weak.

d_gene: -
j_gene: TRBJ1-1
len: 14
v_gene: TRBV2
CDR3nt: TGTGCCAGCAAGGGAGTGGGGGAGAACACTGAAGCTTTCTTT
CDR3aa: CASKGVGENTEAFF

d_gene: -
j_gene: TRBJ1-5
len: 15
v_gene: TRBV27
CDR3nt: TGTGCCAGCAGTACCACAGGGTCGGGTCGAAAGCCCCAGCATTTT
CDR3aa: CASSTTGSGRKPQHF

d_gene: -
j_gene: TRBJ2-7
len: 15
v_gene: TRBV9
CDR3nt: TGTGCCAGCAGCGTAGAGAGGGGCCCTTCCTACGAGCAGTACTTC
CDR3aa: CASSVERGPSYEQYF

d_gene: -
j_gene: TRBJ2-1
len: 13
v_gene: TRBV7-3
CDR3nt: TGTGCCAGCGGGGCGGGACTGTACAATGAGCAGTTCTTC
CDR3aa: CASGAGLYNEQFF

d_gene: -
j_gene: TRBJ2-3
len: 12
v_gene: TRBV27
CDR3nt: TGTGCCAGCAAAGACATATCAGATACGCAGTATTTT
CDR3aa: CASKDISDTQYF

d_gene: -
j_gene: TRBJ1-1
len: 16
v_gene: TRBV15
CDR3nt: TGTGCCACCAGCAGAGATCGCGACAGTCTGAACACTGAAGCTTTCTTT
CDR3aa: CATSRDRDSLNTEAFF

d_gene: -
j_gene: TRBJ2-3
len: 15
v_gene: TRBV9
CDR3nt: TGTGCCAGCAGCGTGTGGGGCAGGGGCACAGATACGCAGTATTTT
CDR3aa: CASSVWGRGTDTQYF

d_gene: -
j_gene: TRBJ1-2
len: 17
v_gene: TRBV5-1
CDR3nt: TGCGCCAGCAGCTTGGCCGGAGGCAGTTCGACTAACTATGGCTACACCTTC
CDR3aa: CASSLAGGSSTNYGYTF

d_gene: -
j_gene: TRBJ2-5
len: 11
v_gene: TRBV28
CDR3nt: TGTGCCATCGACGGGGGAGAGACCCAGTACTTC
CDR3aa: CAIDGGETQYF

d_gene: -
j_gene: TRBJ1-1
len: 12
v_gene: TRBV29-1
CDR3nt: TGCAGCGTTGAAGGTTTTAGAACTGAAGCTTTCTTT
CDR3aa: CSVEGFRTEAFF

d_gene: TRBD2
j_gene: TRBJ2-7
len: 13
v_gene: TRBV6-5
CDR3nt: TGTGCCACGACTAGCGGGGGGCCCTACGAGCAGTACTTC
CDR3aa: CATTSGGPYEQYF

d_gene: TRBD2
j_gene: TRBJ2-3
len: 16
v_gene: TRBV7-9
CDR3nt: TGTGCCAGCAGCTACGATCTAGCGGAGCTCACAGATACGCAGTATTTT
CDR3aa: CASSYDLAELTDTQYF